The next 20 T cell receptor beta chains were all read from a single sample in a study of T-cell reconstitution after alpha-beta-depleted transplantation in children. Unique molecular identifiers were used in preparing the TCRbeta library. TCRdb re-called the PCR reads with MiXCR, one entry per CDR3 protein. Among more than 450,000 distinct CDR3 sequences listed, about 16% were seen once. Here the sequenced sample was PBMCs from the stem cell graft donor, taken from the stem cell graft. The receptors come from a human donor who donated a stem cell graft to a child with acute lymphoblastic leukemia.

This clonotype came up a few times. This rearrangement joins TRBV9 to TRBJ2-3; either TRBD1 or TRBD2 may supply D (5 bases each). Germline V lookup: CDR1 SGDLS, CDR2 YYNGEE. V was pared by 0 bases and J by 4 bases, with 12 bases between. The CDR3 covers 15 residues. The CDR3 DNA reads TGTGCCAGCAGCGTAGAGGGGAGAACCCCAGATACGCAGTATTTT. Translated: CASSVEGRTPDTQYF.

The J gene is TRBJ1-1, the V gene TRBV12-3 or TRBV12-4; D perhaps matches TRBD1 (6 bases). Trimming took 6 bases from V and 7 from J, leaving 27 bases between them. The CDR3 consists of 17 residues. CDR3 DNA: TGTGCCAGCAGGCAAACTATGGGTGGAGGGGGAGGACATGAAGCTTTCTTT. It translates to CASRQTMGGGGGHEAFF.

The sample holds a few counts of this clonotype. This rearrangement joins TRBV5-1 to TRBJ2-3; D call uncertain. V lost 4 bases, J lost 4 bases, and 10 bases lay in between. This CDR3 is 13 amino acids long. Germline CDR1 reads SGHRS; CDR2 reads YFSETQ. The CDR3 region is CASSPPMADTQYF. The DNA of the CDR3 is TGCGCCAGCAGCCCTCCCATGGCAGATACGCAGTATTTT.

The chain recombines TRBV7-6 with TRBJ2-3; D unclear. Trimming pared 1 base from V and 6 bases from J, leaving 8 bases between. Germline CDR1 and CDR2: SGHVS and FNYEAQ. CDR3 size: 13 residues. CDR3 sequence (DNA): TGTGCCAGCAGCTTAGATGTAGGTGATACGCAGTATTTT. This codes for CASSLDVGDTQYF.

CDR3 sequence: CASRSDRDLLIDEQYF. Written as DNA, the CDR3 is TGTGCCAGCAGGTCCGACCGGGACCTCCTGATAGACGAGCAGTACTTC. V is TRBV6-1 and J is TRBJ2-7, with D perhaps given as TRBD1 or TRBD2 (5 bases each). There are 16 residues in the CDR3. Trimming left V 6 bases short and J 5 bases short, with 23 bases between. Per germline, CDR1 MNHNS and CDR2 SASEGT.

In the case of this clonotype: At one boundary the junction diverges from the germline segment, which might be a read error. The chain joins TRBV12-3 or TRBV12-4 to TRBJ1-2; perhaps TRBD1 as D (5 bases). CDR3 length equals 14 residues. For the CDR3, the DNA is TGTGTCAGCGGCCGGGGGGAAATGATCTATGGCTACACCTTC. Amino acid sequence: CVSGRGEMIYGYTF.

This chain connects TRBV5-5 to TRBJ2-3, with TRBD2 matching 7 bases. The CDR3 contains 15 residues. The J segment lost 6 bases and the V segment lost 2 bases, leaving 9 bases of the junction unmatched. CDR1 is SGHKS, CDR2 YYEKEE, per germline (reference sequence). The CDR3 region has the DNA TGTGCCAGCAGCTTCTTGGCGGGAGACCCCGATACGCAGTATTTT. This sequence encodes CASSFLAGDPDTQYF.

The chain links TRBV5-6 to TRBJ2-7; D may be TRBD2 (5 bases). Trimming took off 2 bases at V and 0 bases at J, with 18 bases between the two ends. The V gene's germline CDR1 is SGHDT and CDR2 YYEEEE. The CDR3 spans 17 residues. The CDR3 nucleotides read TGTGCCAGCAGCTTTGCCACCCGGGGAGTCATCTCCTACGAGCAGTACTTC. Residues: CASSFATRGVISYEQYF.

CDR3 DNA sequence: TGTGCCAGCAGCCTCAACGGAATCTCCTACGAGCAGTACTTC. Residues: CASSLNGISYEQYF. The V gene is TRBV3-1, the J gene TRBJ2-7; D remains ambiguous. Germline CDR1 is LGHDT and CDR2 is YNNKEL (reference sequence). This CDR3 has 14 amino acids. Trimming left V 4 bases short and J 0 bases short, with 10 bases between.

The chain's CDR3 is CSARDTGRTGELFF. Here the CDR3 DNA reads TGCAGTGCTAGAGATACAGGGAGGACCGGGGAGCTGTTTTTT. This rearrangement joins TRBV20-1 to TRBJ2-2; D may correspond to TRBD1 or TRBD2 (6 bases each). Germline V CDR1 and CDR2: DFQATT, SNEGSKA (reference sequence). This CDR3 has 14 residues. V lost 0 bases and J 5 bases, leaving 10 bases between the germline ends.

This clonotype has only a few counts. V is TRBV19 and J is TRBJ1-5; weak D call: TRBD1 (6 bases). The CDR3 consists of 15 residues. V was cut by 11 bases and J by 2 bases, with 19 bases left in between. Germline CDR1 and CDR2: LNHDA and SQIVND (reference sequence). CDR3 protein: CAVSSRGFRNQPQHF. The CDR3 nucleotides read TGTGCCGTATCTTCAAGGGGGTTTCGCAATCAGCCCCAGCATTTT. Looking up the rest from reference TRBV19 and TRBJ1-5 gives the full variable domain: DGGITQSPKYLFRKEGQNVTLSCEQNLNHDAMYWYRQDPGQGLRLIYYSQIVNDFQKGDIAEGYSVSREKKESFPLTVTSAQKNPTAFYLCAVSSRGFRNQPQHFGDGTRLSIL.

The chain links TRBV12-3 or TRBV12-4 to TRBJ2-2; tentatively, D is TRBD1 (5 bases). V lost 2 bases, J lost 5 bases, and 9 bases lay in between. The CDR3 totals 14 residues. CDR3: CASSLYQGTGELFF. The CDR3 region has the DNA TGTGCCAGCAGTTTATATCAGGGAACCGGGGAGCTGTTTTTT.

This clonotype was recorded a few times. This sequence joins TRBV7-8 and TRBJ1-1; 8 bases match TRBD1. The CDR3 length is 15 residues. Germline CDR1 and CDR2: SGHVS and FQNEAQ. Trimming cost V 6 bases and J 4 bases; bases outside gene matches: 10. The CDR3 region is CASRLRDRSSTEAFF. CDR3 nucleotide sequence: TGTGCCAGCAGACTCCGGGACAGGTCATCCACTGAAGCTTTCTTT.

The rearrangement joins TRBV12-3 or TRBV12-4 to TRBJ2-7; possible D gene TRBD1, 5 bases. The CDR3 runs 12 residues. The ends were cut back, 6 bases at V and 6 bases at J, with 12 bases in the middle. DNA of the CDR3: TGTGCCAGCAGGACAGAAGGCGGCGAGCAGTACTTC. This gives the protein CASRTEGGEQYF.

The V call is TRBV7-6, the J call TRBJ2-7; unclear D gene. The CDR3 is 12 amino acids. Germline V gene lookup returns CDR1 SGHVS and CDR2 FNYEAQ. The V end was cut by 4 bases, the J end by 5 bases, with 9 bases between. This chain's CDR3 is CASSSMGHEQYF. The CDR3 DNA is TGTGCCAGCAGCTCCATGGGCCACGAGCAGTACTTC. Supplemented by reference TRBV7-6 and TRBJ2-7, the full variable domain reads GAGVSQSPRYKVTKRGQDVALRCDPISGHVSLYWYRQALGQGPEFLTYFNYEAQQDKSGLPNDRFSAERPEGSISTLTIQRTEQRDSAMYRCASSSMGHEQYFGPGTRLTVT.

The sample holds many counts of this clonotype. The V call is TRBV25-1, the J call TRBJ1-1, with D perhaps matching TRBD1 (5 bases). The V gene lost 3 bases and the J gene lost 1 base, with 9 bases spanning the gap. This CDR3 is built from 14 residues. CDR1 and CDR2 from the germline V gene are MGHDK and SYGVNS. CDR3 residues: CASSEPGRNTEAFF. In nucleotides, the CDR3 is TGTGCCAGCAGTGAGCCAGGGAGGAACACTGAAGCTTTCTTT.

The chain recombines TRBV5-1 with TRBJ1-2; 7 nucleotides match TRBD1. The germline V gene has CDR1 SGHRS and CDR2 YFSETQ. V trimming: 3 bases; J trimming: 7 bases; junction bases outside the gene matches: 9. This CDR3 is 14 amino acids long. The chain's CDR3 is CASSYWDRSRGYTF. The CDR3 nucleotides read TGCGCCAGCAGCTACTGGGACAGAAGCCGTGGCTACACCTTC.

The chain couples TRBV4-2 to TRBJ1-5; 9 bases align to TRBD1. The trim removed 4 bases at V and 3 bases at J, leaving 4 bases unmatched. The CDR3 runs to 15 residues. Germline-derived CDR1 and CDR2 are LGHNA and YNFKEQ. CDR3 bases: TGTGCCAGCAGCCGAAGGACAGGGGACAATCAGCCCCAGCATTTT. It translates to CASSRRTGDNQPQHF.

This clonotype showed up just a few times. V is TRBV25-1 and J is TRBJ2-5; possibly TRBD2 for D (6 bases). Deletions cut 6 bases from V and 5 bases from J, with 13 bases between. The CDR3 sequence is 13 residues long. Germline V lookup: CDR1 MGHDK, CDR2 SYGVNS. CDR3 protein: CASSTGVRETQYF. The DNA of the CDR3 is TGTGCCAGCAGCACGGGAGTGCGGGAGACCCAGTACTTC. The full variable domain, in which reference TRBV25-1 and TRBJ2-5 provide the parts outside the CDR3, is EADIYQTPRYLVIGTGKKITLECSQTMGHDKMYWYQQDPGMELHLIHYSYGVNSTEKGDLSSESTVSRIRTEHFPLTLESARPSHTSQYLCASSTGVRETQYFGPGTRLLVL.

This clonotype was seen more than once but under ten times. One end of the junction is discordant with germline, which a read error may explain. This sequence joins TRBV12-3 or TRBV12-4 and TRBJ2-2; TRBD2 aligns across 9 bases. The CDR3 length is 18 residues. The CDR3 loop reads CASNLPGIMAGGQGELFF. CDR3 DNA: TGTGCCAGCAATTTACCCGGAATTATGGCGGGAGGGCAAGGGGAGCTGTTTTTT.